This T cell receptor beta chain stems from a study of OX40 agonist ivuxolimab in advanced cancers. Study overall: People in dose escalation had one of these cancers: hepatocellular carcinoma, melanoma, renal cell or head and neck cancer.

This CDR3 spans 12 amino acids. Germline CDR1 is SEHNR and CDR2 is FQNEAQ (reference sequence). Trimming took 6 bases from V and 5 from J, leaving 10 bases between them. Whole-study results and caveats: Both CD4+ and CD8+ T cell populations in blood had undergone clonal expansion by week 6 at 0.1 to 3.0 mg/kg.

Libraries were prepared by immunoSEQ multiplex PCR; TCRdb keeps only in-frame clonotypes and omits some of them. The sample includes about 43,000 clones, approximately 83% of them seen just once. Concerning this clone itself: Antigen unknown.

Material: CD4+ or CD8+ T cells sorted from blood, obtained in a trial of the OX40 agonist ivuxolimab. The chain combines TRBV7-9 with TRBJ1-1; D uncertain. The sequence came from an adult with an advanced solid tumor such as melanoma, head and neck, liver or kidney cancer. Written as DNA, the CDR3 is TGTGCCAGCAGTCGGGGAGGGACTGAAGCTTTCTTT. Translated: CASSRGGTEAFF.